This entry lists 5 T cell receptor beta chains sequenced from one sample in a study of cytomegalovirus exposure and HLA in healthy donors listed by TCRdb under 2017. The library was obtained by the immunoSEQ multiplex PCR assay. For the multiplex PCR, a mixture combining 60 forward primers for TCR Vbeta segments and 13 reverse primers for TCR Jbeta segments was used. Drawn from immuneACCESS, this table holds only the in-frame rearrangements with V and J called that TCRdb kept. Clones are partly lost; checked studies trace under half to an unresolved V gene and leave the rest unexplained. The table for this sample lists 150,000 to 200,000 clones; 79% of them were counted only once. The ten biggest clones cover around 1.5% of the sample. Source material: PBMCs. The receptors shown here come from a woman aged 50 to 65 in good health and CMV-seronegative.

This clone was observed a few times. This rearrangement joins TRBV2 to TRBJ2-1; 10 nucleotides match TRBD1. V lost 9 bases, J lost 8 bases, and 4 bases stayed unmatched. There are 12 residues in the CDR3. Germline V gene sequence: CDR1 SNHLY, CDR2 FYNNEI. The CDR3 nucleotides read TGTGCCAGTTGGGACAGGGGTTATGAGCAGTTCTTC. Its translation is CASWDRGYEQFF.

The sample holds a few counts of this clone. The CDR3 protein is CASSLARQRINTEAFF. For the CDR3, the DNA is TGTGCCAGCAGCTTAGCTCGACAGAGAATTAACACTGAAGCTTTCTTT. This chain links TRBV11-2 with TRBJ1-1; maybe TRBD1 (5 bases). Per germline, CDR1 SGHAT and CDR2 FQNNGV. V was pared by 1 base and J by 2 bases, with 14 bases between. This CDR3 is built from 16 residues.

The J gene is TRBJ1-1, the V gene TRBV7-9, with 7 bases matching TRBD1. CDR1 and CDR2 from the germline V gene are SEHNR and FQNEAQ (reference sequence). Trimming at V came to 5 bases and at J to 5 bases, leaving 11 bases not matched to a gene. The CDR3 totals 15 residues. In DNA, the CDR3 is TGTGCCAGCAGCCACCCGGGACAGCCAAGTACTGAAGCTTTCTTT. Protein: CASSHPGQPSTEAFF.

The chain is built from TRBV5-1 and TRBJ2-7; a weak D match, TRBD2 (6 bases). The CDR3 is 14 amino acids. Germline V gene sequence: CDR1 SGHRS, CDR2 YFSETQ. The germline V and J ends were trimmed by 4 bases and 5 bases, with 16 bases remaining between them. The CDR3, as DNA: TGCGCCAGCAGCCCTGGGGGGACCCGGGACGAGCAGTACTTC. This gives the protein CASSPGGTRDEQYF.

In this sample, this clone turned up a few times. V and J are TRBV6-5 and TRBJ1-6; weak D call: TRBD1 (5 bases). There are 14 residues in the CDR3. The germline V and J ends were trimmed by 7 bases and 4 bases, with 11 bases remaining between them. Germline CDR1 and CDR2: MNHEY and SVGAGI. The CDR3 DNA follows: TGTGCCAGCACCCCGGGACTATATAATTCACCCCTCCACTTT. Its protein is CASTPGLYNSPLHF.